The sequence of this T cell receptor beta chain was determined in a study of blood T cells in healthy people across ages. Background on the study: There was about one barcoded beta molecule captured by template switching per two T cells.

Primers used in a second PCR of about 7 to 11 cycles were a sample-barcoded 5' primer and a J-beta primer mix. A tag from a template-switch adaptor with 12 random nucleotides marked each cDNA molecule. Each CDR3 protein gets one entry after TCRdb re-called the 5' RACE reads with MiXCR. The sample lists around 790,000 distinct CDR3 sequences; more than 40% were seen once. This CDR3 has 17 residues. In germline, CDR1 is DFQATT, CDR2 SNEGSKA (reference sequence). V lost 3 bases and J lost 4; bases outside the gene matches: 11. Sequenced sample: blood. The sequence was obtained from a man aged 55 to 70 in good health. The chain employs TRBV20-1 and TRBJ2-5; 13 bases align to TRBD2. The CDR3 region has the DNA TGCAGTGCTAGGGTCCCGGGACTAGCGGGGATTCGAGAGACCCAGTACTTC. Amino acids: CSARVPGLAGIRETQYF.